This entry features one T cell receptor beta chain sequence. This sample stems from a study of blood T cell repertoires in COVID-19. Study background: Acute and convalescent COVID-19 samples came from the United States, Italy and Spain. PBMCs, B-cell-depleted T cells, or T cells were the source of the cDNA or gDNA that made up the material.

Germline V gives CDR1 SGHKS, CDR2 YYEKEE (reference sequence). The CDR3 spans 17 residues. V shed 0 bases and J shed 0 bases, with 13 bases lying between them. Under the authors' procedure: Estimated nucleated cell counts came from reference gene primer amplification. Profiling relied on immunoSEQ multiplex PCR, and the TCRdb table lists in-frame clones only, not all of them. V and J calls and clone size are those listed in that table; D and trimming were worked out from the DNA. The sample has tens of thousands of clones; roughly 90% are singletons. The rearrangement joins TRBV5-5 to TRBJ1-3; a weak D match, TRBD1 (5 bases). This TCR was sampled from a man at least 80 years old with acute or convalescent COVID-19. The sequenced material came from peripheral blood. The CDR3 here is CASSLGPPGSSGNTIYF. In DNA form, the CDR3 reads TGTGCCAGCAGCTTGGGACCGCCAGGGTCCTCTGGAAACACCATATATTTT.